Shown below are 30 T cell receptor beta chains from a single sample sequenced in a study of T cells in Graves' hyperthyroidism and ophthalmopathy (dated by TCRdb to about 2019). The protocol used for the library was multiplex PCR. The listed sequencing device is Illumina HiSeq 2000. The TCR beta CDR3 regions were amplified from the RNA transcripts. The TCR CDR3 was subjected to a first round of RT-PCR using the HTBI primer set and the Qiagen OneStep RT-PCR kit. Starting from the raw public reads, TCRdb applied fastp trimming at Q25, assembled clones with MiXCR and retained in-frame beta chains. Rows matching on CDR3 protein sequence are summarized as one entry with the most common DNA and genes. The sample has around 600,000 distinct CDR3 sequences on record, 14% of them singletons. Clones ranked in the top ten supply around 12% of the sample. Sequenced input: blood. These receptors all come from a woman between 50 and 59 years old with Graves' ophthalmopathy.

The chain links TRBV15 to TRBJ1-1; tentatively, D is TRBD1 (5 bases). The germline gives CDR1 LNHNV, CDR2 YYDKDF (reference sequence). The V gene lost 4 bases and the J gene lost 8 bases, with 11 bases spanning the gap. CDR3 length: 12 residues. For the CDR3, the DNA is TGTGCCACCAGCACGGGGACTCCGGAAGCTTTCTTT. Its translation: CATSTGTPEAFF. The variable domain in full, with the rest retrieved from reference TRBV15 and TRBJ1-1, is DAMVIQNPRYQVTQFGKPVTLSCSQTLNHNVMYWYQQKSSQAPKLLFHYYDKDFNNEADTPDNFQSRRPNTSFCFLDIRSPGLGDTAMYLCATSTGTPEAFFGQGTRLTVV.

The chain carries TRBV12-3 or TRBV12-4 and TRBJ2-2; 7 bases match TRBD2. With V trimmed by 8 bases and J by 5 bases, 26 bases remained unmatched. The length of the CDR3 is 20 residues. The CDR3 region has the DNA TGTGCCAGCCAAAAACCCCCTGTTGTTGCGGGGGTTTCGTTAACCGGGGAGCTGTTTTTT. Translation gives CASQKPPVVAGVSLTGELFF.

This clonotype turned up a few times. The chain joins TRBV4-1 to TRBJ1-4; no firm D call. Germline CDR1 reads MGHRA; CDR2 reads YSYEKL. The CDR3 runs 15 residues. V was shortened by 2 bases and J by 6 bases, with 13 bases between the two germline ends. In nucleotides, the CDR3 is TGCGCCAGCAGCCAATGGATAGGGCCTGATGAAAAACTGTTTTTT. Translation gives CASSQWIGPDEKLFF.

This CDR3 reads CASSLRGSDTGELFF. CDR3 sequence (DNA): TGTGCCAGCAGCTTGCGAGGGAGTGACACCGGGGAGCTGTTTTTT. This chain uses TRBV5-5 with TRBJ2-2; a weak D match, TRBD2 (5 bases). Looked up from germline, CDR1 is SGHKS and CDR2 is YYEKEE (reference sequence). Trimming shortened V by 1 base and J by 3 bases, and 10 bases separated the two germline ends. This CDR3 comprises 15 residues. Full variable domain (remainder filled in from reference TRBV5-5 and TRBJ2-2): DAGVTQSPTHLIKTRGQQVTLRCSPISGHKSVSWYQQVLGQGPQFIFQYYEKEERGRGNFPDRFSARQFPNYSSELNVNALLLGDSALYLCASSLRGSDTGELFFGEGSRLTVL.

This clonotype was recorded at least ten times. The gene calls are TRBV7-3 and TRBJ2-3; 13 bases map to TRBD2. With V trimmed by 5 bases and J by 4 bases, 6 bases remained unmatched. The CDR3 covers 16 residues. Germline assignment: CDR1 SGHTA and CDR2 FQGTGA. The CDR3 reads CASSRGLAGVADTQYF. The CDR3, as DNA: TGTGCCAGCAGCCGCGGACTAGCGGGAGTCGCAGATACGCAGTATTTT.

This clonotype was found many times. The chain employs TRBV28 and TRBJ2-7, with TRBD1 matching 9 bases. The J segment lost 5 bases and the V segment lost 8 bases, leaving 7 bases of the junction unmatched. CDR3 length equals 13 residues. Per germline, CDR1 MDHEN and CDR2 SYDVKM. The CDR3 bases are TGTGCCAGCGGGAGGACAGGGGATGACGAGCAGTACTTC. It translates to CASGRTGDDEQYF.

This CDR3 reads CASGLGTSGSNEQFF. In nucleotides, the CDR3 is TGTGCTAGTGGTTTGGGGACTAGCGGGAGTAATGAGCAGTTCTTC. The chain uses TRBV12-5 and TRBJ2-1; TRBD2 matches at 13 bases. The CDR3 has 15 amino acids. Germline values: CDR1 LGHNT, CDR2 FRNRAP. J was trimmed by 7 bases and V by 1 base; bases with no gene match: 1.

This clonotype was observed at least ten times. The chain has TRBV20-1 and TRBJ2-5, with a weak D call TRBD1 (6 bases). This CDR3 region has 13 residues. Trimming pared 0 bases from V and 4 bases from J, leaving 9 bases between. Germline V lookup: CDR1 DFQATT, CDR2 SNEGSKA (reference sequence). CDR3: CSARDPGVETQYF. The CDR3, as DNA: TGCAGTGCTAGAGATCCAGGGGTAGAGACCCAGTACTTC.

Ten or more counts support this clonotype. The chain couples TRBV28 to TRBJ2-2; D ambiguous. Looked up from germline, CDR1 is MDHEN and CDR2 is SYDVKM. Trimming took 3 bases from V and 7 from J, leaving 15 bases between them. This CDR3 has 15 amino acids. The CDR3 reads CASSFGATLFGELFF. For the CDR3, the DNA is TGTGCCAGCAGTTTCGGAGCTACCCTTTTCGGGGAGCTGTTTTTT.

This sequence joins TRBV7-2 and TRBJ2-1, with TRBD1 identical over 9 bases. Germline V gives CDR1 SGHTA, CDR2 FQGNSA. The ends lost 5 bases at V and 0 bases at J; junction bases unmatched: 5. The length of the CDR3 is 16 residues. CDR3 sequence reads: CASSAGTGSSYNEQFF. The DNA for the CDR3 is TGTGCCAGCAGCGCCGGGACAGGGAGCTCCTACAATGAGCAGTTCTTC.

V usage is TRBV24-1 and J usage is TRBJ2-1; 8 bases map to TRBD1. The length of the CDR3 is 17 residues. The J segment lost 7 bases and the V segment lost 0 bases, leaving 10 bases of the junction unmatched. Germline CDR1 and CDR2: KGHDR and SFDVKD. CDR3 coding DNA: TGTGCCACCAGTGATTTGAACCCAGGGGGCTATGGGAATGAGCAGTTCTTC. Translating it yields CATSDLNPGGYGNEQFF.

This clonotype has more than one count but fewer than ten. At one of its ends the junction is not consistent with the germline gene, which may arise from a read error. This chain uses TRBV28 with TRBJ2-1; 7 bases match TRBD2. Germline CDR1 is MDHEN and CDR2 is SYDVKM. The CDR3 sequence is 15 residues long. The CDR3 spells CASRAAAGAYDEQFF. CDR3 sequence (DNA): TGTGCCAGCAGGGCCGCGGCGGGAGCCTACGATGAGCAGTTCTTC.

This clonotype was picked up many times. The chain links TRBV20-1 to TRBJ2-3; 11 bases match TRBD2. Germline V gives CDR1 DFQATT, CDR2 SNEGSKA (reference sequence). The CDR3 has 16 amino acids. The J segment lost 2 bases and the V segment lost 4 bases, leaving 8 bases of the junction unmatched. CDR3 amino acids: CSATTIAGGPTDTQYF. CDR3 bases: TGCAGTGCTACCACCATAGCGGGAGGGCCCACAGATACGCAGTATTTT.

This clonotype was counted a few times. The genes are TRBV4-1 and TRBJ2-3; 13 bases line up with TRBD2. The CDR3 is 17 residues long. V dropped 5 bases and J dropped 0; count of bases not matched to a gene: 5. Germline values: CDR1 MGHRA, CDR2 YSYEKL. The CDR3 reads CASSYMGLAGSTDTQYF. The CDR3 nucleotides read TGCGCCAGCAGCTATATGGGACTAGCGGGGAGCACAGATACGCAGTATTTT.

This clonotype was picked up many times. The chain recombines TRBV30 with TRBJ1-5; D unresolved. This CDR3 spans 15 amino acids. V was trimmed by 7 bases and J by 0 bases, leaving 16 bases between them. In germline, CDR1 is GTSNPN, CDR2 SVGIG (reference sequence). The CDR3 bases are TGTGCCTTCAAACTCGGGGAGTATAGCAATCAGCCCCAGCATTTT. This gives the protein CAFKLGEYSNQPQHF.

A remark on this clonotype: A read error may produce the germline difference seen at one junction end. The chain employs TRBV14 and TRBJ2-1; D remains ambiguous. Germline V CDR1 and CDR2: SGHDN, FVKESK. This CDR3 region has 13 residues. The CDR3 nucleotides read TGTGCCAGCAGCCAAGGAGGTAACAATGAGCTGTTCTTC. This codes for CASSQGGNNELFF.

The J gene is TRBJ2-7, the V gene TRBV28; no firm D call. Germline V CDR1 and CDR2: MDHEN, SYDVKM. Deletions cut 6 bases from V and 3 bases from J, with 12 bases between. The CDR3 runs to 13 residues. In DNA form, the CDR3 reads TGTGCCAGCAGAAAGGTGGACGGCTACGAGCAGTACTTC. Translating gives CASRKVDGYEQYF.

This clonotype showed up many times. The chain combines TRBV20-1 with TRBJ2-1; 12 bases agree with TRBD2. Per germline, CDR1 DFQATT and CDR2 SNEGSKA (reference sequence). The CDR3 extends over 15 amino acids. V lost 0 bases, J lost 8 bases, and 5 bases stayed unmatched. CDR3 bases: TGCAGTGCTAGAGATCTAGCGGGAGGGCCATATGAGCAGTTCTTC. Translation: CSARDLAGGPYEQFF.

The table lists this clonotype with many counts. V usage is TRBV11-2 and J usage is TRBJ2-2; D could derive from TRBD1 or TRBD2 (6 bases each). Germline V gene data show CDR1 as SGHAT and CDR2 as FQNNGV. The V end lost 8 bases, the J end lost 5 bases, and 27 bases lay between the germline ends. The CDR3 is 18 residues long. This CDR3 reads CASPPVRGRGPITGELFF. CDR3 bases: TGTGCCAGCCCGCCCGTGAGAGGTCGGGGGCCTATAACCGGGGAGCTGTTTTTT.

In this sample, this clonotype turned up many times. This chain links TRBV6-1 with TRBJ1-2; D is unclear. The ends were cut back, 2 bases at V and 4 bases at J, with 11 bases in the middle. Germline-derived CDR1 and CDR2 are MNHNS and SASEGT. The CDR3 has 14 residues. This chain's CDR3 is CASSEWDRGYGYTF. The CDR3 region has the DNA TGTGCCAGCAGTGAATGGGATCGGGGCTATGGCTACACCTTC.

This clonotype was found many times. The chain uses TRBV7-2 and TRBJ1-2; D is undetermined. V was cut by 1 base and J by 4 bases, with 4 bases left in between. CDR3 length: 12 residues. Germline-derived CDR1 and CDR2 are SGHTA and FQGNSA. The CDR3 loop is CASSLVTYGYTF. DNA for the CDR3: TGTGCCAGCAGCTTAGTGACCTATGGCTACACCTTC.

CDR3 in DNA: TGTGCCAGCAGCTTAACAGCCTCAGTTCAAGAGACCCAGTACTTC. Amino acids: CASSLTASVQETQYF. The chain employs TRBV7-3 and TRBJ2-5; D remains ambiguous. Trimming cost V 0 bases and J 2 bases, with 10 bases left between them. This CDR3 spans 15 amino acids. Germline CDR1 is SGHTA and CDR2 is FQGTGA.

This clonotype has ten or more counts. This chain connects TRBV2 to TRBJ1-1, with D perhaps matching TRBD1 (6 bases). V shed 10 bases and J shed 1 base, with 10 bases lying between them. This CDR3 region has 12 residues. Germline loops: CDR1 SNHLY, CDR2 FYNNEI. This chain's CDR3 is CANRVENTEAFF. In DNA, the CDR3 is TGTGCCAACAGGGTGGAGAACACTGAAGCTTTCTTT.

The V and J genes are TRBV20-1 and TRBJ1-3, with 7 nucleotides matching TRBD1. The J segment lost 2 bases and the V segment lost 6 bases, leaving 10 bases of the junction unmatched. The CDR3 loop spans 15 amino acids. Germline V CDR1 and CDR2: DFQATT, SNEGSKA (reference sequence). The CDR3 here is CSARTPGGTGNTIYF. DNA of the CDR3: TGCAGTGCCCGGACCCCAGGGGGAACTGGAAACACCATATATTTT.

In its sample, this clonotype was seen a few times. The gene calls are TRBV7-2 and TRBJ2-1, with D perhaps TRBD2 (6 bases). The CDR3 has 13 amino acids. CDR1 is SGHTA, CDR2 FQGNSA, per germline. The V gene lost 5 bases and the J gene lost 3 bases, with 8 bases spanning the gap. Here the CDR3 reads CASSKTSYNEQFF. The CDR3 nucleotides are TGTGCCAGCAGCAAGACTAGCTACAATGAGCAGTTCTTC.

This clonotype was detected many times. The chain recombines TRBV20-1 with TRBJ1-4; 7 nucleotides match TRBD1. CDR3 length: 16 residues. Losses at the gene ends were 0 bases for V and 3 bases for J; bases not matched to a gene: 7. Germline CDR1 DFQATT, CDR2 SNEGSKA (reference sequence). Here the CDR3 reads CSARDVGQNSNEKLFF. In DNA, the CDR3 is TGCAGTGCTAGAGATGTGGGACAGAACTCTAATGAAAAACTGTTTTTT.

Many counts were recorded for this clonotype. V and J are TRBV5-8 and TRBJ2-7, with D tentatively TRBD1 (7 bases). The CDR3 contains 15 residues. In germline, CDR1 is SGHTS, CDR2 YDEGEE. Trimming cost V 4 bases and J 3 bases, with 17 bases left between them. In nucleotides, the CDR3 is TGTGCCAGCAGCGGCCGACAGGGAGGTTTCTACGAGCAGTACTTC. Protein: CASSGRQGGFYEQYF.

For this clonotype: This may be a read error: a much more frequent sequence differs by one nucleotide. For the CDR3, the DNA is TGCAGTGCTAGACGATTAGCGGGAGGGCTGTCCTACGAGCAGTACTTC. It codes for CSARRLAGGLSYEQYF. The chain recombines TRBV20-1 with TRBJ2-7; 11 bases agree with TRBD2. CDR1 is DFQATT, CDR2 SNEGSKA, per germline (reference sequence). The V gene end was trimmed by 2 bases and the J gene end by 1 base; junction bases not matched to a gene: 7. CDR3 length: 16 amino acids.

The sample holds a few counts of this clonotype. The chain has TRBV15 and TRBJ2-7; D remains unclear. V was pared by 6 bases and J by 0 bases, with 9 bases between. Germline CDR1 LNHNV, CDR2 YYDKDF (reference sequence). CDR3 length equals 13 residues. The CDR3 DNA is TGTGCCACCAGGAGACAATTCTCCTACGAGCAGTACTTC. Its protein is CATRRQFSYEQYF.

This clonotype was counted many times. The CDR3: CASSLQRATYEQYF. CDR3 bases: TGTGCCAGCAGCTTACAACGGGCAACCTACGAGCAGTACTTC. The genes are TRBV7-2 and TRBJ2-7; D gene uncertain. The germline gives CDR1 SGHTA, CDR2 FQGNSA. V was clipped by 2 bases and J by 2 bases, with 10 bases between them. The CDR3 runs 14 residues.